A single sample is the source of the 23 T cell receptor beta chains below, sequenced in a study of T cell responses to AZD1222 COVID-19 vaccine. The repertoire was sequenced with immunoSEQ multiplex PCR; TCRdb's copy has only in-frame clones and lacks some. The table records more than 75,000 clones, about 90% of them present only once. The sequenced sample was peripheral blood, obtained on day 0 of AZD1222 vaccination. Every receptor here comes from an adult in good health.

The chain uses TRBV6-6 and TRBJ2-7; TRBD1 is a possible D gene (6 bases). The germline V gene has CDR1 MNHNY and CDR2 SVGAGI (reference sequence). Trimming shortened V by 8 bases and J by 4 bases, and 15 bases separated the two germline ends. The CDR3 totals 13 residues. CDR3 coding DNA: TGTGCCAGCCGGTACAGGGTGGGTTACGAGCAGTACTTC. Its protein is CASRYRVGYEQYF.

The V gene is TRBV30, the J gene TRBJ2-2; D is undetermined. Trimming stripped 0 bases from V and 1 base from J, with 6 bases between. CDR3 size: 14 residues. Germline V gene lookup returns CDR1 GTSNPN and CDR2 SVGIG (reference sequence). The CDR3 reads CAWSVLRNTGELFF. In DNA, the CDR3 is TGTGCCTGGAGTGTTCTCAGGAACACCGGGGAGCTGTTTTTT.

The rearrangement joins TRBV5-1 to TRBJ2-3, with TRBD2 matching 13 bases. The CDR3 contains 18 residues. The germline V gene has CDR1 SGHRS and CDR2 YFSETQ. V was clipped by 4 bases and J by 6 bases; unmatched bases: 14. CDR3 bases: TGCGCCAGCAGCAGTGGGACTAGCGGGGTCGGACCCACGGATACGCAGTATTTT. Its translation: CASSSGTSGVGPTDTQYF.

The J gene is TRBJ2-7, the V gene TRBV6-5; 7 positions match TRBD2. Germline CDR1 is MNHEY and CDR2 is SVGAGI. The CDR3 loop spans 14 amino acids. The junction had 2 bases not matched to a gene; V was cut back by 0 bases and J by 3 bases. CDR3: CASSYSREGYEQYF. In DNA, the CDR3 is TGTGCCAGCAGTTACTCAAGGGAGGGCTACGAGCAGTACTTC.

The chain carries TRBV6-5 and TRBJ1-1; D might be TRBD1 (6 bases). Looked up from germline, CDR1 is MNHEY and CDR2 is SVGAGI. Trimming took off 5 bases at V and 1 base at J, with 11 bases between the two ends. The CDR3 is 14 amino acids. CDR3 bases: TGTGCCAGCAGTAGACAGGACAGGAACACTGAAGCTTTCTTT. Its translation is CASSRQDRNTEAFF.

V usage is TRBV6-6 and J usage is TRBJ1-2; 9 positions match TRBD1. The germline V gene encodes CDR1 MNHNY and CDR2 SVGAGI (reference sequence). V dropped 6 bases and J dropped 5; count of bases not matched to a gene: 7. This CDR3 has 14 amino acids. For the CDR3, the DNA is TGTGCCAGCAGCCCGGACAGGGGAGGGTATGGCTACACCTTC. Its translation is CASSPDRGGYGYTF.

V and J are TRBV5-1 and TRBJ2-5; either TRBD1 or TRBD2 may supply D (6 bases each). The V and J ends lost 4 bases and 5 bases respectively, with 18 bases between them. There are 15 residues in the CDR3. CDR1 is SGHRS and CDR2 is YFSETQ in the germline V gene. This chain's CDR3 is CASSPGTPRGETQYF. The DNA of the CDR3 is TGCGCCAGCAGCCCCGGGACACCCCGGGGGGAGACCCAGTACTTC.

This chain links TRBV4-3 with TRBJ1-5; D is perhaps TRBD1 (6 bases). The CDR3 covers 15 residues. Germline CDR1 LGHNA, CDR2 YSLEER. V was cut by 4 bases and J by 3 bases, with 13 bases left in between. In nucleotides, the CDR3 is TGCGCCAGCAGCCCCAGAGGGGGGCCCAATCAGCCCCAGCATTTT. Translating gives CASSPRGGPNQPQHF.

The chain joins TRBV9 to TRBJ2-7; D unresolved. The germline V and J ends were trimmed by 4 bases and 0 bases, with 17 bases remaining between them. Per germline, CDR1 SGDLS and CDR2 YYNGEE. The CDR3 has 16 residues. The CDR3 DNA is TGTGCCAGCAGCCCGTCCCTTGCGGACGTCTCCTACGAGCAGTACTTC. This codes for CASSPSLADVSYEQYF.

This chain joins TRBV24-1 and TRBJ2-7; 7 nucleotides line up with TRBD1. V lost 4 bases, J lost 4 bases, and 9 bases stayed unmatched. Germline V CDR1 and CDR2: KGHDR, SFDVKD. The CDR3 totals 15 residues. The CDR3 DNA follows: TGTGCCACCAGTGACTCCGGGACAGCGGCTTACGAGCAGTACTTC. Translation: CATSDSGTAAYEQYF.

V and J are TRBV7-3 and TRBJ2-7; 7 bases fit TRBD2. This CDR3 comprises 14 residues. Germline CDR1 reads SGHTA; CDR2 reads FQGTGA. V was pared by 4 bases and J by 4 bases, with 7 bases of the junction left unmatched. The CDR3: CASSYHGGSYEQYF. CDR3 nucleotide sequence: TGTGCCAGCAGCTATCACGGCGGGAGTTACGAGCAGTACTTC.

With respect to this clone: A read error may account for a junction end that differs from germline. V is TRBV2 and J is TRBJ2-1, with TRBD1 matching 9 bases. This CDR3 comprises 15 residues. The germline V gene encodes CDR1 SNHLY and CDR2 FYNNEI. The CDR3 protein is CASREGQGSYNEQFF. DNA for the CDR3: TGTGCCAGCAGGGAAGGACAGGGGTCCTACAATGAGCAGTTCTTC.

The chain combines TRBV10-1 with TRBJ2-5; D is perhaps TRBD1 (5 bases). The CDR3 sequence is 14 residues long. Germline V CDR1 and CDR2: WNHNN, SYGVQD (reference sequence). V dropped 6 bases and J dropped 2 bases, with 13 bases sitting between them. CDR3 sequence reads: CASSLGREQETQYF. As DNA, the CDR3 is TGCGCCAGCAGCCTTGGCAGGGAACAAGAGACCCAGTACTTC.

The table lists this clone with a count of one. This rearrangement joins TRBV3-1 (or the pseudogene TRBV3-2) to TRBJ1-5; D remains unclear. CDR3 size: 16 residues. V was shortened by 1 base and J by 0 bases, with 10 bases between the two germline ends. CDR1 and CDR2 (germline): LGHDT, YNNKEL (reference sequence). CDR3 sequence reads: CASSQGVGLSNQPQHF. CDR3 sequence (DNA): TGTGCCAGCAGCCAAGGGGTCGGACTTAGCAATCAGCCCCAGCATTTT.

The table lists this clone with many counts. The chain couples TRBV11-1 to TRBJ1-6; the D gene is possibly TRBD1 (5 bases). Per germline, CDR1 SGHAT and CDR2 FQDESV (reference sequence). The CDR3 runs 13 residues. The germline V and J ends were trimmed by 5 bases and 8 bases, with 10 bases remaining between them. The CDR3 protein is CASSNRDYSPLHF. The CDR3 bases are TGTGCCAGCAGCAATCGGGACTATTCACCCCTCCACTTT.

This chain connects TRBV5-1 to TRBJ2-3, with 14 bases fitting TRBD2. The junction had 7 bases not matched to a gene; V was cut back by 4 bases and J by 6 bases. Germline CDR1 and CDR2: SGHRS and YFSETQ. The CDR3 has 16 amino acids. CDR3 protein: CASSTGLAGVGDTQYF. CDR3 sequence (DNA): TGCGCCAGCAGCACGGGACTAGCGGGAGTTGGTGATACGCAGTATTTT.

The chain joins TRBV6-4 to TRBJ2-1, with 11 nucleotides matching TRBD2. The trim removed 5 bases at V and 5 bases at J, leaving 2 bases unmatched. The CDR3 is made up of 14 amino acids. Per germline, CDR1 MRHNA and CDR2 SNTAGT. CDR3 in amino acids: CASSRSGRDNEQFF. CDR3 coding DNA: TGTGCCAGCAGTCGTAGCGGGAGGGACAATGAGCAGTTCTTC.

CDR3: CASSLVGNYGYTF. The CDR3 DNA reads as TGTGCCAGCAGTTTAGTCGGTAACTATGGCTACACCTTC. This chain uses TRBV12-3 or TRBV12-4 with TRBJ1-2, with D uncertain. The V and J ends lost 1 base and 1 base respectively, with 4 bases between them. CDR3 length equals 13 residues.

V and J are TRBV6-5 and TRBJ2-3, with 9 bases lining up with TRBD2. Trimming at V came to 2 bases and at J to 3 bases, leaving 6 bases not matched to a gene. The CDR3 has 16 amino acids. Germline CDR1 reads MNHEY; CDR2 reads SVGAGI. The CDR3 spells CASSYGREGTTDTQYF. DNA for the CDR3: TGTGCCAGCAGTTACGGGCGGGAGGGTACTACAGATACGCAGTATTTT.

The chain employs TRBV5-4 and TRBJ2-2, with 8 bases lining up with TRBD1. The CDR3 runs to 15 residues. Unmatched junction bases numbered 3, after V lost 1 base and J lost 4 bases. Germline V gene sequence: CDR1 SGHNT, CDR2 YYREEE (reference sequence). In DNA form, the CDR3 reads TGTGCCAGCAGCTTGCAGGGGGCGGGCACCGGGGAGCTGTTTTTT. The encoded protein is CASSLQGAGTGELFF.

The chain uses TRBV19 and TRBJ2-7, with 11 bases lining up with TRBD2. Losses at the gene ends were 1 base for V and 1 base for J; bases not matched to a gene: 12. This CDR3 has 19 residues. Germline values: CDR1 LNHDA, CDR2 SQIVND (reference sequence). In DNA, the CDR3 is TGTGCCAGTAGTATAGCTCCCCGCGGAACTAGCGGGAGTTCCTACGAGCAGTACTTC. Translating it yields CASSIAPRGTSGSSYEQYF.

The CDR3 region is CAISTLTGQYEQYF. The CDR3 DNA reads as TGTGCCATCAGTACTCTGACAGGGCAATACGAGCAGTACTTC. This chain connects TRBV10-3 to TRBJ2-7; 7 bases align to TRBD1. CDR3 size: 14 residues. After removal of 5 bases from V and 4 bases from J, the junction contained 8 bases not matched to a gene. The germline V gene encodes CDR1 ENHRY and CDR2 SYGVKD.

The chain has TRBV6-1 and TRBJ2-3, with 7 bases fitting TRBD1. The CDR3 runs 16 residues. With V trimmed by 4 bases and J by 1 base, 8 bases remained unmatched. CDR1 and CDR2 from the germline V gene are MNHNS and SASEGT. CDR3 loop: CASSGAEGQRTDTQYF. CDR3 bases: TGTGCCAGCAGTGGGGCCGAGGGACAGCGCACAGATACGCAGTATTTT.